This TCR beta chain is drawn from a study of shared clonotypes between healthy human individuals. Measured with immunoSEQ multiplex PCR; TCRdb has only the in-frame clones, and not every one. The sample consists of a few million clones, 90% to 95% of them appearing once. Trimming cost V 0 bases and J 0 bases; bases outside gene matches: 7. CDR3 length equals 17 residues. The germline CDR1 and CDR2 sequences are SGHAT and FQNNGV. The chain couples TRBV11-2 to TRBJ2-7; 8 nucleotides line up with TRBD1. Sequenced input: naive CD4+ T cells sorted from blood. The subset here: CD45RA+ positively selected. The sequence derives from a man younger than 35 in good health. The chain's CDR3 is CASSLDRTGSLSYEQYF. In DNA, the CDR3 is TGTGCCAGCAGCTTAGATCGGACAGGGAGCCTCTCCTACGAGCAGTACTTC.